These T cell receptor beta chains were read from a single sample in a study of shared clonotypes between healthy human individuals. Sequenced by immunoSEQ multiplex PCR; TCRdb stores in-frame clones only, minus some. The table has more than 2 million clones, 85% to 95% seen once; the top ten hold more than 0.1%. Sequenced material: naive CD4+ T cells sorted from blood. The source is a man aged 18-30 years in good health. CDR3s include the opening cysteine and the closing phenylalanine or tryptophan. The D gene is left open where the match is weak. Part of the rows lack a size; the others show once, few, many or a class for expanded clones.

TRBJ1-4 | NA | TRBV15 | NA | TGTGCCACCAGCAGAGTCTGGGGGGATAATGAAAAACTGTTTTTT | CATSRVWGDNEKLFF
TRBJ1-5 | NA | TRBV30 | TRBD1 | TGTGCCTGGAGTGTACGGACAGGGGGCAATCAGCCCCAGCATTTT | CAWSVRTGGNQPQHF
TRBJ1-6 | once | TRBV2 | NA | TGTGCCAGCAGTCGGCCCAATAATTCACCCCTCCACTTT | CASSRPNNSPLHF
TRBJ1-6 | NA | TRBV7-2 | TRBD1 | TGTGCCAGCACCTCGGACAGGCTCCAGTTTAATTCACCCCTCCACTTT | CASTSDRLQFNSPLHF
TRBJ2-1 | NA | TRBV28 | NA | TGTGCCAGCACCCTTAACAGGGACATCTTCAATGAGCAGTTCTTC | CASTLNRDIFNEQFF
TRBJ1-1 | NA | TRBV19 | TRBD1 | TGTGCCAGTAGTGACAGGGGGCTAGGGACTGAAGCTTTCTTT | CASSDRGLGTEAFF
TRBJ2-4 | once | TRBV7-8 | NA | TGTGCCAGCAGCTTACCGGGGGCCAAAAACATTCAGTACTTC | CASSLPGAKNIQYF
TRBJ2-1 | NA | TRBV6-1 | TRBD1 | TGTGCCAGCAGTAACCCAGGGGGCTCCTACAATGAGCAGTTCTTC | CASSNPGGSYNEQFF
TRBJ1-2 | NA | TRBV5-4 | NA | TGTGCCAGCACACCCAAAAAAGCAGGATCTAACTATGGCTACACCTTC | CASTPKKAGSNYGYTF
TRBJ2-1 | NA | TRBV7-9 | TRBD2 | TGTGCCAGCAGCTTGACTAGCGGGAGAGTCAATGAGCAGTTCTTC | CASSLTSGRVNEQFF